The sequence of this T cell receptor (beta chain) was determined in a study of T cell clonotyping in hematopoietic cell transplantation. Method: immunoSEQ multiplex PCR; TCRdb's copy keeps in-frame clones and lacks some. The sample has fewer than 40,000 clones, 88% seen once. CDR3 length: 16 amino acids. Germline V gene sequence: CDR1 GTSNPN, CDR2 SVGIG (reference sequence). Trimming cost V 2 bases and J 0 bases, with 11 bases left between them. The gene calls are TRBV30 and TRBJ2-6; possible D gene TRBD1, 5 bases. The sequenced material came from peripheral blood mononuclear cells. The receptor comes from a woman between 40 and 55 years old in good health. Some clones in this sample may be carry-over from other donors' samples. DNA for the CDR3: TGTGCCTGGAGTCAACCCGACAGCTCTGGGGCCAACGTCCTGACTTTC. This encodes CAWSQPDSSGANVLTF.